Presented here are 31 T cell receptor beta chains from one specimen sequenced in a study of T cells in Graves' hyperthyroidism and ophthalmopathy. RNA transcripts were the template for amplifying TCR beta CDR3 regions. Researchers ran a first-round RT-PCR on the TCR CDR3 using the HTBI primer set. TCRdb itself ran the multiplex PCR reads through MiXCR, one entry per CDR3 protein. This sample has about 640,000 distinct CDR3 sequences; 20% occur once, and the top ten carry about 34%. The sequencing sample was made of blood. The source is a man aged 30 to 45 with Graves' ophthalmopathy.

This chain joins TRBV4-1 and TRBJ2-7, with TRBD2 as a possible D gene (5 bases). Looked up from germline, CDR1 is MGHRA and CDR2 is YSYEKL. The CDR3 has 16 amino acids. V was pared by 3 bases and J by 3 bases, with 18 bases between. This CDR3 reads CASSQTSAGGLYEQYF. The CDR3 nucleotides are TGCGCCAGCAGCCAGACGTCCGCGGGCGGCCTCTACGAGCAGTACTTC.

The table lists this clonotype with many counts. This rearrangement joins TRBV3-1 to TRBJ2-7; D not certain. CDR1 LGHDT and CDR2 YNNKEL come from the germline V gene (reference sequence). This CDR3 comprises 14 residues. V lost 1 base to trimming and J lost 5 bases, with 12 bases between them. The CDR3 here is CASSQGPQEHEQYF. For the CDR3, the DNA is TGTGCCAGCAGCCAAGGGCCCCAGGAGCACGAGCAGTACTTC.

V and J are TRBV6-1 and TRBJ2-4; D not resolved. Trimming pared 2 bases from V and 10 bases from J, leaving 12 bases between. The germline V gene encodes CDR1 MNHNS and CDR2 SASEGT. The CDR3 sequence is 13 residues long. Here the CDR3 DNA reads TGTGCCAGCAGTGAAAAGGAGTTCAGGATTCAGTACTTC. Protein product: CASSEKEFRIQYF.

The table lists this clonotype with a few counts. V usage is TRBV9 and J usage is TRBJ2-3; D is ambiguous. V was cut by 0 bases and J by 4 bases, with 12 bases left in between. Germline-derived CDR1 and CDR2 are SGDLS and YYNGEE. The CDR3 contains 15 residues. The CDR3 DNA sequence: TGTGCCAGCAGCGTAGTGGCAGGAAGCCCAGATACGCAGTATTTT. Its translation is CASSVVAGSPDTQYF.

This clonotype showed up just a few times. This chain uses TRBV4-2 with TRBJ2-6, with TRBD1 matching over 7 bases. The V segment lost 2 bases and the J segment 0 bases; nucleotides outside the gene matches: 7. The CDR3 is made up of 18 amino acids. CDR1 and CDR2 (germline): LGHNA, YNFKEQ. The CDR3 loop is CASSQPGQVGSGANVLTF. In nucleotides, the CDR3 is TGTGCCAGCAGCCAACCAGGACAGGTGGGCTCTGGGGCCAACGTCCTGACTTTC.

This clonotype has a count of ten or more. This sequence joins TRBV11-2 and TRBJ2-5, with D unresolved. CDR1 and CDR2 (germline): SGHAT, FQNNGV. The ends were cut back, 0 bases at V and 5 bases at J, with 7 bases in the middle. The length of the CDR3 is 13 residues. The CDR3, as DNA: TGTGCCAGCAGCTTAGAGCACATGGAGACCCAGTACTTC. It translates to CASSLEHMETQYF.

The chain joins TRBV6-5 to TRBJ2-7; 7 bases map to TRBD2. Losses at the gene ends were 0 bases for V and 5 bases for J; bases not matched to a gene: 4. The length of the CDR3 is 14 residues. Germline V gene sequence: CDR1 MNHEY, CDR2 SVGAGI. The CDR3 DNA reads TGTGCCAGCAGTTACTCGAGACTAGCCCACGAGCAGTACTTC. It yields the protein CASSYSRLAHEQYF.

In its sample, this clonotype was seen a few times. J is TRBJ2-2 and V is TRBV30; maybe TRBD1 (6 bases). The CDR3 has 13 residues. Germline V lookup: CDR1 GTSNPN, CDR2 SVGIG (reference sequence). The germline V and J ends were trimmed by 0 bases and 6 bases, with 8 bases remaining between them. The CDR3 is CAWSVPGAGELFF. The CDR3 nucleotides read TGTGCCTGGAGTGTACCAGGGGCCGGGGAGCTGTTTTTT.

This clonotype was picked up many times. Written as DNA, the CDR3 is TGTGCCAGCAGTTCGCCACTACTAGCGGGAGAAAAAGAGACCCAGTACTTC. This gives the protein CASSSPLLAGEKETQYF. This chain joins TRBV28 and TRBJ2-5; 11 bases align to TRBD2. The CDR3 runs to 17 residues. V shed 4 bases and J 3 bases; nucleotides not matched to a gene: 10. Germline loops: CDR1 MDHEN, CDR2 SYDVKM.

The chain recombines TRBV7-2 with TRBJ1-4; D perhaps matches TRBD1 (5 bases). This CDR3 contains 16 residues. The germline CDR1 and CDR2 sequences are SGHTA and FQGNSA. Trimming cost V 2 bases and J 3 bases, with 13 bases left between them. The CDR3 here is CASSLRGSVPNEKLFF. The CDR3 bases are TGTGCCAGCAGCTTAAGGGGATCCGTGCCTAATGAAAAACTGTTTTTT.

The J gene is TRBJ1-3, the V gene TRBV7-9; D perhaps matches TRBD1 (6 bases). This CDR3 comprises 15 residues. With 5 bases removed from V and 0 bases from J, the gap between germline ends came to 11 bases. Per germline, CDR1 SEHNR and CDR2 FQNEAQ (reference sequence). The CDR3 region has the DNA TGTGCCAGCAGCCCCGGACAGCACTCTGGAAACACCATATATTTT. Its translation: CASSPGQHSGNTIYF.

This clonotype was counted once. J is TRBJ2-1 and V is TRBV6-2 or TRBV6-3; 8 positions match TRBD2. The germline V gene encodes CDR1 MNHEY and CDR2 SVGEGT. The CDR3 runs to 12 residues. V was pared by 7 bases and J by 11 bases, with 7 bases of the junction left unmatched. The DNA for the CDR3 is TGTGCCAGCATGCTGGCGGGAGGCCAGCAGTTCTTC. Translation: CASMLAGGQQFF.

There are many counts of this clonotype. CDR3 nucleotides: TGTGCCAGCAGCCGCCCAGGGACAGAGAACACTGAAGCTTTCTTT. Protein product: CASSRPGTENTEAFF. V is TRBV28 and J is TRBJ1-1; 7 positions agree with TRBD1. Germline lookup yields CDR1 MDHEN and CDR2 SYDVKM. J lost 1 base, V lost 6 bases, and 8 bases had no gene match. This CDR3 has 15 residues.

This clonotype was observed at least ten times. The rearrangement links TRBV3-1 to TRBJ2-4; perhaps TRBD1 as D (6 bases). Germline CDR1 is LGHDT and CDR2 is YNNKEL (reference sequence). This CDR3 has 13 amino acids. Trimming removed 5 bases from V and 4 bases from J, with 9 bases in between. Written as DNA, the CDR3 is TGTGCCAGCAGCACCGGGACAAAAAACATTCAGTACTTC. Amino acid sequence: CASSTGTKNIQYF.

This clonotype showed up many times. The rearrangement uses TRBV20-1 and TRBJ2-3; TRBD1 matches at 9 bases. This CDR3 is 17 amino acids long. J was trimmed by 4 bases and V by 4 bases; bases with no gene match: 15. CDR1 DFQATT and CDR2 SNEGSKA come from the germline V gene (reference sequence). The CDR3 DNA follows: TGCAGTGCTAACTTGCTCCGGGACAGGGAATTCGCAGATACGCAGTATTTT. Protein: CSANLLRDREFADTQYF.

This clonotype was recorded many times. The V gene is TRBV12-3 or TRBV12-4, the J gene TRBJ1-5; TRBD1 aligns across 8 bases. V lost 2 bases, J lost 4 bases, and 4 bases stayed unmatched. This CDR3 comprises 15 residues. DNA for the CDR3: TGTGCCAGCAGTTTAATTACAGGGGGGAATCAGCCCCAGCATTTT. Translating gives CASSLITGGNQPQHF.

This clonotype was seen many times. CDR3 bases: TGTGCCAGCAGTGGGGACCACAAACGGGACACTGAAGCTTTCTTT. Translating gives CASSGDHKRDTEAFF. This chain connects TRBV28 to TRBJ1-1; a possible D gene is TRBD1 (5 bases). The germline V gene encodes CDR1 MDHEN and CDR2 SYDVKM. The CDR3 consists of 15 residues. The germline V and J ends were trimmed by 5 bases and 3 bases, with 16 bases remaining between them. The variable domain in full, completed from reference TRBV28 and TRBJ1-1, reads DVKVTQSSRYLVKRTGEKVFLECVQDMDHENMFWYRQDPGLGLRLIYFSYDVKMKEKGDIPEGYSVSREKKERFSLILESASTNQTSMYLCASSGDHKRDTEAFFGQGTRLTVV.

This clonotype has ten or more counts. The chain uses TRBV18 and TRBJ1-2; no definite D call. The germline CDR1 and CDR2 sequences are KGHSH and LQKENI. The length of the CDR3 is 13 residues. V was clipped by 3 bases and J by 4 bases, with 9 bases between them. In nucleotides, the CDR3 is TGTGCCAGCTCACCGGACCAATTCTATGGCTACACCTTC. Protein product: CASSPDQFYGYTF.

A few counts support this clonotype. The CDR3, as DNA: TGTGCCATCAGTGTTGACAGCCCTAACTATGGCTACACCTTC. Translating it yields CAISVDSPNYGYTF. The chain employs TRBV10-3 and TRBJ1-2, with TRBD1 as a possible D gene (5 bases). Per germline, CDR1 ENHRY and CDR2 SYGVKD. V was pared by 4 bases and J by 0 bases, with 9 bases between. The CDR3 consists of 14 residues.

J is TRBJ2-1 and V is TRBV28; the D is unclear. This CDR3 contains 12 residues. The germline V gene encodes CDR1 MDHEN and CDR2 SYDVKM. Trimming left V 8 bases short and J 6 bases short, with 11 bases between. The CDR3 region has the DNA TGTGCCAGCTCCATCTATGGCAATGAGCAGTTCTTC. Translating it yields CASSIYGNEQFF.

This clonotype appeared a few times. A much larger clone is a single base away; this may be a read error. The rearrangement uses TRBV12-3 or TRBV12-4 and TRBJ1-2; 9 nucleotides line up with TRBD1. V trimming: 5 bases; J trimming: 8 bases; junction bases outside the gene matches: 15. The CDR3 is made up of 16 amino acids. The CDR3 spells CASSPWGTGNSGGYTF. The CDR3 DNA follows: TGTGCCAGCAGTCCTTGGGGGACAGGGAATTCGGGGGGCTACACCTTC.

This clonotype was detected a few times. The CDR3: CSVDPGTTEAFF. In nucleotides, the CDR3 is TGCAGCGTTGACCCGGGAACAACTGAAGCTTTCTTT. J is TRBJ1-1 and V is TRBV29-1; D is undetermined. Germline CDR1 reads SQVTM; CDR2 reads ANQGSEA. V lost 3 bases and J 5 bases, leaving 10 bases between the germline ends. The CDR3 is 12 residues long. The full variable domain, with the rest looked up from reference TRBV29-1 and TRBJ1-1, is SAVISQKPSRDICQRGTSLTIQCQVDSQVTMMFWYRQQPGQSLTLIATANQGSEATYESGFVIDKFPISRPNLTFSTLTVSNMSPEDSSIYLCSVDPGTTEAFFGQGTRLTVV.

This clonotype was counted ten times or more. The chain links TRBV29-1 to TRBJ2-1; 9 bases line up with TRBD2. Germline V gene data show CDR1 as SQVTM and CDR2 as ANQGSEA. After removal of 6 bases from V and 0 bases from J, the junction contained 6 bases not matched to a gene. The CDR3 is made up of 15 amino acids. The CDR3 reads CSVVGLASSYNEQFF. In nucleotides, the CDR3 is TGCAGCGTAGTCGGACTAGCGAGCTCCTACAATGAGCAGTTCTTC.

This CDR3 reads CATVDRAAGNTIYF. The CDR3 coding sequence is TGTGCCACCGTTGACAGGGCAGCTGGAAACACCATATATTTT. The chain uses TRBV28 and TRBJ1-3; 7 bases align to TRBD1. Trimming at V came to 10 bases and at J to 2 bases, leaving 8 bases not matched to a gene. Germline CDR1 reads MDHEN; CDR2 reads SYDVKM. The CDR3 runs to 14 residues.

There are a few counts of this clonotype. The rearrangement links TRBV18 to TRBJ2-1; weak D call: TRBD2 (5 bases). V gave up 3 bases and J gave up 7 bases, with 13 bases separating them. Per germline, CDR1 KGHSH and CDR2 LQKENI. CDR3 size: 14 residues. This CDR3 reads CASSPKGRGNEQFF. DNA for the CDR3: TGTGCCAGCTCACCGAAGGGCCGGGGAAATGAGCAGTTCTTC.

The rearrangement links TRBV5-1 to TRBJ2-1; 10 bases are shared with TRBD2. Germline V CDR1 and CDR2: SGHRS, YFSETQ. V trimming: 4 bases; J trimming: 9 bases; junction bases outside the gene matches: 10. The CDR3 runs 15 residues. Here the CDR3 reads CASSRSSGRGGEQFF. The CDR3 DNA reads TGCGCCAGCAGCCGATCTAGCGGGAGAGGTGGTGAGCAGTTCTTC.

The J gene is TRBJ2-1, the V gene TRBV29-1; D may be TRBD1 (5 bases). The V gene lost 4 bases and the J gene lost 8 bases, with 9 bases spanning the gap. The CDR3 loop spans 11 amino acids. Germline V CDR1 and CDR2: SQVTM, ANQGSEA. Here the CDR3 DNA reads TGCAGCGTTGCAGGGTTGGATGAGCAGTTCTTC. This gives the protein CSVAGLDEQFF.

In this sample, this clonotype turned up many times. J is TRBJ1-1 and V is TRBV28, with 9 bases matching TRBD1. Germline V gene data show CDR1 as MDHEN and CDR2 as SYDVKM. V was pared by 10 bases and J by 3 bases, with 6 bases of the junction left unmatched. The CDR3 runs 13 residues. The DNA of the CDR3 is TGTGCCACCACAGGGGGCGGCGACACTGAAGCTTTCTTT. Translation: CATTGGGDTEAFF. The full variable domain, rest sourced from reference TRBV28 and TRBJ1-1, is DVKVTQSSRYLVKRTGEKVFLECVQDMDHENMFWYRQDPGLGLRLIYFSYDVKMKEKGDIPEGYSVSREKKERFSLILESASTNQTSMYLCATTGGGDTEAFFGQGTRLTVV.

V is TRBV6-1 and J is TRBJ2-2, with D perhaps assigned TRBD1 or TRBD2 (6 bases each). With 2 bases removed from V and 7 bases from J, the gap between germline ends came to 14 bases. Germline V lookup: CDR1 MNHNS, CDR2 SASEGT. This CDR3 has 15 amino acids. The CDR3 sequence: CASSESGGLVGELFF. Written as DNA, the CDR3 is TGTGCCAGCAGTGAATCCGGGGGCCTTGTCGGGGAGCTGTTTTTT.

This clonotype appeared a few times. As DNA, the CDR3 is TGCAGCGTGGGACTAGCGGCCTACAATGAGCAGTTCTTC. Its translation: CSVGLAAYNEQFF. The chain recombines TRBV29-1 with TRBJ2-1, with 11 bases that match TRBD2. Germline trimming cut 6 bases from V and 2 bases from J; bases unmatched to any gene: 0. The CDR3 runs 13 residues. Germline-derived CDR1 and CDR2 are SQVTM and ANQGSEA.

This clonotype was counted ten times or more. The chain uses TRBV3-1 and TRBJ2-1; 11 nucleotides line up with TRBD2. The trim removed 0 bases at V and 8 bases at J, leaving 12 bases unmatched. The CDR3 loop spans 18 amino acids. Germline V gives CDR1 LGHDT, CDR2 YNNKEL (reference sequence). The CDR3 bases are TGTGCCAGCAGCCAAGATAATCCAACTAGCGGGAGTATTTATGAGCAGTTCTTC. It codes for CASSQDNPTSGSIYEQFF.